The following is a T cell receptor beta chain sequence with its context. In the authors' methods: Reference gene primer amplification yielded estimated nucleated cell counts. Repertoires were generated with immunoSEQ multiplex PCR, while TCRdb's copy carries only in-frame clones and drops some. Clonal size and the V and J genes are those of that table, whereas D and trimming came from the DNA. This table has 150,000 to 200,000 clones, approximately 86% appearing once. This sample is drawn from a study of blood T cell repertoires in COVID-19. At the level of the study: Nucleic acid was either cDNA or gDNA, and it came from T cells, B-cell-depleted T cells, or PBMCs.

The CDR3 runs 15 residues. The junction had 6 bases not matched to a gene; V was cut back by 4 bases and J by 2 bases. The V gene's germline CDR1 is SGHRS and CDR2 YFSETQ. The genes are TRBV5-1 and TRBJ1-2, with 9 bases that match TRBD1. This TCR was sampled from a woman older than 75 in a cohort sampled during active or convalescent COVID-19. Sequenced: peripheral blood. The CDR3 DNA is TGCGCCAGCAGCCCGGAGGGGACAGGGAACTATGGCTACACCTTC. This encodes CASSPEGTGNYGYTF. Filled out from reference TRBV5-1 and TRBJ1-2, the complete variable domain reads KAGVTQTPRYLIKTRGQQVTLSCSPISGHRSVSWYQQTPGQGLQFLFEYFSETQRNKGNFPGRFSGRQFSNSRSEMNVSTLELGDSALYLCASSPEGTGNYGYTFGSGTRLTVV.